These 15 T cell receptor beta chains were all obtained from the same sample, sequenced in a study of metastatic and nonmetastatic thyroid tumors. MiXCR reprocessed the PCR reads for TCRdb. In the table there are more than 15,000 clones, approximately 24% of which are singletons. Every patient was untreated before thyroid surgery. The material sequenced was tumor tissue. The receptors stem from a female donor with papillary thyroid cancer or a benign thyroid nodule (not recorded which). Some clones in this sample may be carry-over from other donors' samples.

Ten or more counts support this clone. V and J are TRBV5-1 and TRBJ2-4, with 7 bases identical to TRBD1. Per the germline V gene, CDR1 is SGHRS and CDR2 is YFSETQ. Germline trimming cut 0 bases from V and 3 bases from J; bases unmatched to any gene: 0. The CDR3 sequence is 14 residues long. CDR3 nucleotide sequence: TGCGCCAGCAGCTTGGCAGGGGGCAAAAACATTCAGTACTTC. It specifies CASSLAGGKNIQYF. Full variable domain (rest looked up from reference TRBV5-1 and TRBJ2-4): KAGVTQTPRYLIKTRGQQVTLSCSPISGHRSVSWYQQTPGQGLQFLFEYFSETQRNKGNFPGRFSGRQFSNSRSEMNVSTLELGDSALYLCASSLAGGKNIQYFGAGTRLSVL.

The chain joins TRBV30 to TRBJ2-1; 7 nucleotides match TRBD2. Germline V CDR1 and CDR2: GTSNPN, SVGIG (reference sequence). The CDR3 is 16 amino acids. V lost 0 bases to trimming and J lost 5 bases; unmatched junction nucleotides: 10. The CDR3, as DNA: TGTGCCTGGAGTGTAAGTTCGCCTAGCGGAAACAATGAGCAGTTCTTC. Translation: CAWSVSSPSGNNEQFF.

Here the CDR3 reads CNSSSGQVNTEAFF. CDR3 sequence (DNA): TGTAACAGCAGTTCCGGACAGGTCAACACTGAAGCTTTCTTT. This chain joins TRBV28 and TRBJ1-1; 7 bases map to TRBD1. Germline values: CDR1 MDHEN, CDR2 SYDVKM. This CDR3 is built from 14 residues.

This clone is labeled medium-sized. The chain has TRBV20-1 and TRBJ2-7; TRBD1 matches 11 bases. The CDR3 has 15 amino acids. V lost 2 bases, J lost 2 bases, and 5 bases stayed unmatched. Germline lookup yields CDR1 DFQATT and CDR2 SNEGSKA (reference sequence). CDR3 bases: TGCAGTGCTAGACAACCGGGACAGGGGGCCTACGAGCAGTACTTC. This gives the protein CSARQPGQGAYEQYF.

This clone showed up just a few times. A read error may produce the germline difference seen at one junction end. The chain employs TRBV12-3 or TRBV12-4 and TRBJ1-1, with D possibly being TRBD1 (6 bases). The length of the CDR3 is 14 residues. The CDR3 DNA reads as TGTGCCAGCAGTTTATGGGGGCTGTGGACTGAATCTCTCTTT. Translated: CASSLWGLWTESLF.

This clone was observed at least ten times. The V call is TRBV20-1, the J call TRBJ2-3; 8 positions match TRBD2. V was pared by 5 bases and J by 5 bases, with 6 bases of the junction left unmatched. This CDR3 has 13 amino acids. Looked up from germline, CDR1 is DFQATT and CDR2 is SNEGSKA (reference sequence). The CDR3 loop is CSASGTRKDTQYF. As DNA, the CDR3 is TGCAGTGCTTCCGGGACTAGGAAAGATACGCAGTATTTT.

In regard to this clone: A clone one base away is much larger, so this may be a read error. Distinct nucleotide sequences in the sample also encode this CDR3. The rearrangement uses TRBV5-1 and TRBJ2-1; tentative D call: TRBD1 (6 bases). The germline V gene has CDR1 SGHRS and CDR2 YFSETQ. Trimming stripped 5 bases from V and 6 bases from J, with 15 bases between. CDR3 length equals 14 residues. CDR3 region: CASRVRDTINEQFF. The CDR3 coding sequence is TGCGCCAGCAGGGTACGGGACACCATCAATGAGCAGTTCTTC.

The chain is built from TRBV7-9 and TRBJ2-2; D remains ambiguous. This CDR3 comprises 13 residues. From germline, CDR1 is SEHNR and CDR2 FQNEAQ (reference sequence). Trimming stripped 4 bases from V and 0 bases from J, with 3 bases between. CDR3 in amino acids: CASSWPNTGELFF. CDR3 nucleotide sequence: TGTGCCAGCAGCTGGCCGAACACCGGGGAGCTGTTTTTT.

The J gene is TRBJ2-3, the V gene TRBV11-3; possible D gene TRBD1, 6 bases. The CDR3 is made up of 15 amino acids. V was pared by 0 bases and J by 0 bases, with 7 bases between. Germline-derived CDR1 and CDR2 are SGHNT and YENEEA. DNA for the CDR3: TGTGCCAGCAGCTTAGAGGACAGCAGCACAGATACGCAGTATTTT. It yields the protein CASSLEDSSTDTQYF.

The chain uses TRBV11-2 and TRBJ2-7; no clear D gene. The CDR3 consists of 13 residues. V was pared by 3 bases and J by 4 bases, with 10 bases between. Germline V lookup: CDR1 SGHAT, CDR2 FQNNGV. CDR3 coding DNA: TGTGCCAGCAGCTTCTGGACCCTTTACGAGCAGTACTTC. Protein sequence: CASSFWTLYEQYF.

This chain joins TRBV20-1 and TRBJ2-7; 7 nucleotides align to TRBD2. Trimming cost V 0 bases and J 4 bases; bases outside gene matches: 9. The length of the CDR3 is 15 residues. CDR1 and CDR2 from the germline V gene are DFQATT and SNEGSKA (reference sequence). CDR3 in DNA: TGCAGTGCTAGAGATCAGCGGGAAGTTAGGTACGAGCAGTACTTC. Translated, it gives CSARDQREVRYEQYF.

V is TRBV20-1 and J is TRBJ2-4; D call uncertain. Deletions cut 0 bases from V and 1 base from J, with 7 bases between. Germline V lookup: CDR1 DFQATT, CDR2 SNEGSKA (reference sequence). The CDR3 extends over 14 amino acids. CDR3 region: CSARDLRAKNIQYF. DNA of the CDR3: TGCAGTGCTAGAGATCTGAGGGCCAAAAACATTCAGTACTTC.

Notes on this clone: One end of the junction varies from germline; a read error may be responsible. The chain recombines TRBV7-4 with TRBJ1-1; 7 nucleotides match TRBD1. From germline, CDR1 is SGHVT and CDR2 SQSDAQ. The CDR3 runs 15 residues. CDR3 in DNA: TGTGCCAGCATCCTTTCGGCACAGGGGAACGCTGAAGCTTTCTTT. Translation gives CASILSAQGNAEAFF.

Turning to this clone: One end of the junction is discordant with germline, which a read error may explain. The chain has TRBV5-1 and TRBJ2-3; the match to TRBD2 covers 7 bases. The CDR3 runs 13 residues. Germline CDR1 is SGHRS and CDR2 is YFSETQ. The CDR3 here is CSSSSEKRGTQYF. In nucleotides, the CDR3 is TGCTCCAGCAGCTCGGAGAAGCGGGGAACGCAGTATTTT.

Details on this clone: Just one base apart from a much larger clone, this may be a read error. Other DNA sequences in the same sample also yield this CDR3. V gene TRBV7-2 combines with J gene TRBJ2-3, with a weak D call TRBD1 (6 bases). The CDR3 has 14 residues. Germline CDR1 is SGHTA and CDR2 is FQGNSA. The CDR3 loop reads CASSFEGVTDTQYF. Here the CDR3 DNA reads TGTGCCAGCAGCTTTGAGGGGGTAACGGATACTCAGTATTTT.